The present T cell receptor (beta chain) was sequenced within a study of blood T cell repertoires in COVID-19. Germline CDR1 and CDR2: GTSNPN and SVGIG (reference sequence). V lost 4 bases and J lost 2, with 16 bases in between. CDR3 size: 15 residues. Produced via immunoSEQ multiplex PCR; TCRdb's table is partial and in-frame only. The repertoire consists of 200,000 to 250,000 clones, with 85% to 90% occurring once and the leading ten covering nearly 4.5%. Sample: peripheral blood. The sequence was obtained from a man aged 45 to 65 with acute or convalescent COVID-19. The gene calls are TRBV30 and TRBJ2-3; perhaps TRBD2 as D (7 bases). The CDR3 loop is CAWKNGGPNTDTQYF. The DNA of the CDR3 is TGTGCCTGGAAAAACGGGGGGCCAAACACAGATACGCAGTATTTT.